Shown below are 26 T cell receptor beta chains from a single sample sequenced in a study of shared clonotypes between healthy human individuals. Assay: immunoSEQ multiplex PCR; the TCRdb copy retains only in-frame clones and omits some. This sample has some 2,100,000 clones, with 85% to 95% found just once. Terminally differentiated effector memory CD45RA+ cells were excluded from the naive CD8 cells, which were CD45RO-negative and positively selected for CCR7. Material for sequencing was naive CD8+ T cells from PBMCs. The receptor source for this set is a young man in good health. Some clones in this sample may be carry-over from other donors' samples.

J is TRBJ2-7 and V is TRBV15, with no clear D. The CDR3 loop spans 14 amino acids. V was clipped by 2 bases and J by 5 bases, with 13 bases between them. CDR1 is LNHNV, CDR2 YYDKDF, per germline (reference sequence). The chain's CDR3 is CATSRSAAWDEQYF. CDR3 sequence (DNA): TGTGCCACCAGCAGATCCGCAGCTTGGGACGAGCAGTACTTC.

This chain uses TRBV5-6 with TRBJ1-2; no definite D call. The germline gives CDR1 SGHDT, CDR2 YYEEEE. This CDR3 is built from 13 residues. V lost 2 bases, J lost 4 bases, and 9 bases lay in between. CDR3 region: CASSFPTGYGYTF. The CDR3 bases are TGTGCCAGCAGCTTCCCGACGGGCTATGGCTACACCTTC.

This clone was detected once. J is TRBJ2-1 and V is TRBV9; 11 nucleotides line up with TRBD2. The germline V gene encodes CDR1 SGDLS and CDR2 YYNGEE. V was clipped by 0 bases and J by 9 bases; unmatched bases: 11. The length of the CDR3 is 17 residues. CDR3: CASSVAILAGGSTEQFF. The CDR3 DNA is TGTGCCAGCAGCGTAGCGATCCTAGCGGGAGGCTCCACTGAGCAGTTCTTC.

The chain couples TRBV27 to TRBJ1-1; tentatively, D is TRBD1 (5 bases). CDR1 and CDR2 (germline): MNHEY, SMNVEV (reference sequence). The CDR3 length is 14 residues. Trimming removed 2 bases from V and 5 bases from J, with 12 bases in between. The CDR3 DNA sequence: TGTGCCAGCAGTTTACTTCAGGGTTTGACTGAAGCTTTCTTT. Encoded protein: CASSLLQGLTEAFF.

The count of this clone is one. The V and J genes are TRBV2 and TRBJ1-5, with D maybe TRBD1 (6 bases). V was trimmed by 6 bases and J by 4 bases, leaving 13 bases between them. Germline-derived CDR1 and CDR2 are SNHLY and FYNNEI. There are 14 residues in the CDR3. The CDR3 here is CASRRQAPNQPQHF. In nucleotides, the CDR3 is TGTGCCAGCAGAAGACAGGCACCTAATCAGCCCCAGCATTTT.

This clone was seen a single time. The chain joins TRBV5-8 to TRBJ2-3, with D hard to call. The V end was cut by 1 base, the J end by 0 bases, with 0 bases between. CDR3 length: 12 residues. The germline gives CDR1 SGHTS, CDR2 YDEGEE. This CDR3 is CASSLSTDTQYF. In DNA form, the CDR3 reads TGTGCCAGCAGCTTGAGCACAGATACGCAGTATTTT. The complete variable domain, with remaining parts taken from reference TRBV5-8 and TRBJ2-3, reads EAGVTQSPTHLIKTRGQQATLRCSPISGHTSVYWYQQALGLGLQFLLWYDEGEERNRGNFPPRFSGRQFPNYSSELNVNALELEDSALYLCASSLSTDTQYFGPGTRLTVL.

The chain joins TRBV10-3 to TRBJ2-6, with 8 bases identical to TRBD1. The junction had 18 bases not matched to a gene; V was cut back by 6 bases and J by 2 bases. The CDR3 loop spans 20 amino acids. Germline V gene data show CDR1 as ENHRY and CDR2 as SYGVKD. The CDR3 reads CAIREFTPTGVAPGANVLTF. Written as DNA, the CDR3 is TGTGCCATCAGGGAATTTACTCCGACAGGGGTGGCCCCTGGGGCCAACGTCCTGACTTTC.

The rearrangement uses TRBV19 and TRBJ1-5; no clear D. Germline V gene sequence: CDR1 LNHDA, CDR2 SQIVND (reference sequence). The V end lost 10 bases, the J end lost 0 bases, and 13 bases lay between the germline ends. CDR3 length: 14 residues. The CDR3, as DNA: TGTGCCACTGGGCCGGATTATAGCAATCAGCCCCAGCATTTT. This gives the protein CATGPDYSNQPQHF.

This clone was observed once. The V call is TRBV9, the J call TRBJ2-1; tentative D call: TRBD2 (6 bases). Per the germline V gene, CDR1 is SGDLS and CDR2 is YYNGEE. The V end lost 0 bases, the J end lost 5 bases, and 15 bases lay between the germline ends. This CDR3 has 16 amino acids. The CDR3 loop reads CASSVGGKRADNEQFF. The CDR3, as DNA: TGTGCCAGCAGCGTAGGGGGAAAGCGGGCTGACAATGAGCAGTTCTTC.

V gene TRBV9 combines with J gene TRBJ2-1, with D possibly being TRBD2 (6 bases). Germline assignment: CDR1 SGDLS and CDR2 YYNGEE. V was trimmed by 2 bases and J by 4 bases, leaving 16 bases between them. This CDR3 contains 16 residues. CDR3 region: CASSVAGLPLYNEQFF. The CDR3 coding sequence is TGTGCCAGCAGCGTGGCGGGGCTTCCCCTATACAATGAGCAGTTCTTC.

CDR3 sequence: CASSDLRRNTTRQYF. In DNA, the CDR3 is TGTGCCAGCAGTGACCTTAGAAGAAATACTACGAGGCAGTACTTC. V gene TRBV6-4 combines with J gene TRBJ2-7; no clear D gene. This CDR3 spans 15 amino acids. Trimming shortened V by 2 bases and J by 9 bases, and 20 bases separated the two germline ends. Germline lookup yields CDR1 MRHNA and CDR2 SNTAGT.

This CDR3 reads CTSSLGGENTGELFF. The CDR3 DNA follows: TGCACCAGCAGCCTGGGGGGCGAGAACACCGGGGAGCTGTTTTTT. The V gene is TRBV1, the J gene TRBJ2-2. TRBV1 is given as a pseudogene. The CDR3 has 15 amino acids.

The chain employs TRBV6-1 and TRBJ2-7, with unresolved D. Germline V gives CDR1 MNHNS, CDR2 SASEGT. There are 15 residues in the CDR3. Deletions cut 4 bases from V and 3 bases from J, with 16 bases between. This CDR3 is CASSGWEGLSYEQYF. The CDR3 DNA reads as TGTGCCAGCAGTGGTTGGGAAGGGTTAAGCTACGAGCAGTACTTC.

CDR3 bases: TGTGCCAGCACCCCAGGGGGGGCGTACGAGCAGTACTTC. Translated, it gives CASTPGGAYEQYF. The chain joins TRBV6-6 to TRBJ2-7; D may be TRBD1 or TRBD2 (7 bases each). In germline, CDR1 is MNHNY, CDR2 SVGAGI (reference sequence). The CDR3 length is 13 residues. V gave up 7 bases and J gave up 4 bases, with 14 bases separating them.

On this clone: Other DNA sequences in this sample translate to the same CDR3. The chain combines TRBV27 with TRBJ2-7; D unclear. Germline assignment: CDR1 MNHEY and CDR2 SMNVEV (reference sequence). The CDR3 covers 13 residues. V gave up 5 bases and J gave up 0 bases, with 8 bases separating them. As DNA, the CDR3 is TGTGCCAGCAGTCCCGGGTCCTCCTACGAGCAGTACTTC. Its translation: CASSPGSSYEQYF.

The rearrangement links TRBV30 to TRBJ2-7, with D possibly TRBD2 on 5 matching bases. V gave up 4 bases and J gave up 7 bases, with 17 bases separating them. CDR3 size: 13 residues. CDR1 is GTSNPN and CDR2 is SVGIG in the germline V gene (reference sequence). As DNA, the CDR3 is TGTGCCTGGAACGTCCGAGGTGGGAGTGAGCAGTACTTC. Translation: CAWNVRGGSEQYF.

The V call is TRBV28, the J call TRBJ2-3; 11 bases line up with TRBD2. The CDR3 has 16 amino acids. V shed 4 bases, J shed 3 bases, and the junction held 6 bases outside the gene matches. CDR1 is MDHEN and CDR2 is SYDVKM in the germline V gene. CDR3 region: CASSSLAGGPTDTQYF. The DNA for the CDR3 is TGTGCCAGCAGTTCCTTAGCGGGAGGGCCTACAGATACGCAGTATTTT.

The rearrangement joins TRBV28 to TRBJ1-2; 8 bases are a match to TRBD1. The CDR3 has 16 residues. CDR1 and CDR2 from the germline V gene are MDHEN and SYDVKM. V dropped 5 bases and J dropped 3; count of bases not matched to a gene: 11. CDR3 bases: TGTGCCAGCAGTCCCTCCGGACAGGGTCTAGACTATGGCTACACCTTC. It translates to CASSPSGQGLDYGYTF.

V gene TRBV15 combines with J gene TRBJ2-7; D is ambiguous. The germline V gene encodes CDR1 LNHNV and CDR2 YYDKDF (reference sequence). Trimming took off 1 base at V and 3 bases at J, with 10 bases between the two ends. The CDR3 has 14 residues. CDR3 bases: TGTGCCACCAGCAGAGTCGGCAAATTCTACGAGCAGTACTTC. Its protein product is CATSRVGKFYEQYF.

The chain joins TRBV7-8 to TRBJ2-5; 10 bases line up with TRBD1. The junction had 6 bases not matched to a gene; V was cut back by 5 bases and J by 6 bases. The CDR3 extends over 14 amino acids. Germline lookup yields CDR1 SGHVS and CDR2 FQNEAQ. For the CDR3, the DNA is TGTGCCAGCAGCCCGGGGACAGGGGTACAGACCCAGTACTTC. This translates into CASSPGTGVQTQYF. The full variable domain, in which reference TRBV7-8 and TRBJ2-5 provide the parts outside the CDR3, is GAGVSQSPRYKVAKRGQDVALRCDPISGHVSLFWYQQALGQGPEFLTYFQNEAQLDKSGLPSDRFFAERPEGSVSTLKIQRTQQEDSAVYLCASSPGTGVQTQYFGPGTRLLVL.

This rearrangement joins TRBV9 to TRBJ2-5, with TRBD2 matching 14 bases. The CDR3 totals 20 residues. The V gene's germline CDR1 is SGDLS and CDR2 YYNGEE. V was pared by 4 bases and J by 0 bases, with 14 bases of the junction left unmatched. The CDR3 DNA follows: TGTGCCAGCAGCTCATCTCCCCTGGGACTAGCGGGAGTAGACCAAGAGACCCAGTACTTC. Translating it yields CASSSSPLGLAGVDQETQYF.

This rearrangement joins TRBV29-1 to TRBJ2-1; 10 nucleotides align to TRBD2. Germline V gene sequence: CDR1 SQVTM, CDR2 ANQGSEA. V shed 4 bases and J 6 bases; nucleotides not matched to a gene: 9. The CDR3 contains 15 residues. The CDR3 loop reads CSVVGLAGVGNEQFF. The CDR3 nucleotides are TGCAGCGTTGTAGGGCTAGCGGGAGTCGGCAATGAGCAGTTCTTC.

The CDR3 DNA reads TGTGCCAGTAGTATCCCCCAGGCTGAAGCTTTCTTT. It codes for CASSIPQAEAFF. The chain employs TRBV19 and TRBJ1-1; no clear D. The CDR3 is made up of 12 amino acids. Germline loops: CDR1 LNHDA, CDR2 SQIVND (reference sequence). Trimming shortened V by 3 bases and J by 6 bases, and 8 bases separated the two germline ends.

This chain connects TRBV10-3 to TRBJ1-2, with D tentatively TRBD1 (5 bases). The CDR3 consists of 12 residues. Germline V gene lookup returns CDR1 ENHRY and CDR2 SYGVKD. Trimming left V 3 bases short and J 5 bases short, with 7 bases between. CDR3 loop: CAISEDRYGYTF. The CDR3 coding sequence is TGTGCCATCAGTGAAGACAGATATGGCTACACCTTC.

The V and J genes are TRBV28 and TRBJ1-4; perhaps TRBD1 as D (5 bases). CDR3 size: 17 residues. Trimming took off 0 bases at V and 0 bases at J, with 11 bases between the two ends. Germline loops: CDR1 MDHEN, CDR2 SYDVKM. The CDR3 DNA follows: TGTGCCAGCAGTTTATGGGGGACCTCGCCAACTAATGAAAAACTGTTTTTT. The encoded protein is CASSLWGTSPTNEKLFF.

This chain uses TRBV5-3 with TRBJ2-5; D not certain. TRBV5-3 is an ORF, with its function uncertain. The CDR3 is 15 residues long. V shed 5 bases and J shed 2 bases, with 16 bases lying between them. The CDR3 region has the DNA TGTGCCAGAAGGATCCGCCCGACAACACAAGAGACCCAGTACTTC. Encoded protein: CARRIRPTTQETQYF.